The 11 T cell receptor beta chains below were found in one sample sequenced in a study of blood T cell repertoires in COVID-19 (dated by TCRdb to about 2020). Library creation used the immunoSEQ multiplex PCR assay. Held by TCRdb, this immuneACCESS table contains in-frame sequences only and omits some clones. Under half of the omission traces to an unresolved V gene where checked; the cause of the rest is unknown. Recorded for this sample are some 150,000 clones; around 81% of them occurred a single time. Clones ranked in the top ten supply roughly 9% of the sample. The source material was peripheral blood. The receptors shown here come from a woman between 55 and 75 years old with active or convalescent COVID-19.

As regards this clone: This CDR3 is also generated by other DNA sequences in the sample. This chain links TRBV5-1 with TRBJ2-3; TRBD2 aligns across 7 bases. Germline values: CDR1 SGHRS, CDR2 YFSETQ. V dropped 2 bases and J dropped 2; count of bases not matched to a gene: 5. There are 15 residues in the CDR3. The DNA of the CDR3 is TGCGCCAGCAGCTTCTCGGGGGGAGACACAGATACGCAGTATTTT. Translation gives CASSFSGGDTDTQYF. Supplemented by reference TRBV5-1 and TRBJ2-3, the full variable domain reads KAGVTQTPRYLIKTRGQQVTLSCSPISGHRSVSWYQQTPGQGLQFLFEYFSETQRNKGNFPGRFSGRQFSNSRSEMNVSTLELGDSALYLCASSFSGGDTDTQYFGPGTRLTVL.

A few counts support this clone. The V call is TRBV19, the J call TRBJ1-6, with D possibly matching TRBD1 (6 bases). Trimming removed 4 bases at V and 5 bases at J, with 6 bases between. The CDR3 contains 13 residues. CDR1 and CDR2 from the germline V gene are LNHDA and SQIVND (reference sequence). CDR3 sequence: CASSNRDNSPLHF. The CDR3 nucleotides are TGTGCCAGTAGTAACAGGGATAATTCACCCCTCCACTTT.

This clone appeared a single time. The rearrangement links TRBV29-1 to TRBJ2-3; 12 bases align to TRBD1. Germline V gene lookup returns CDR1 SQVTM and CDR2 ANQGSEA. The CDR3 contains 17 residues. Losses at the gene ends were 3 bases for V and 4 bases for J; bases not matched to a gene: 11. The CDR3 loop is CSVEGTGGSIGADTQYF. The CDR3 DNA sequence: TGCAGCGTTGAGGGGACAGGGGGCAGTATTGGCGCAGATACGCAGTATTTT.

The chain combines TRBV5-1 with TRBJ2-5, with D possibly being TRBD1 (5 bases). Germline V gene sequence: CDR1 SGHRS, CDR2 YFSETQ. V lost 5 bases, J lost 5 bases, and 10 bases lay in between. The CDR3 spans 12 residues. The DNA of the CDR3 is TGCGCCAGCAGTCCCAAGGGGGAGACCCAGTACTTC. This encodes CASSPKGETQYF. The variable domain in full, completed from reference TRBV5-1 and TRBJ2-5, reads KAGVTQTPRYLIKTRGQQVTLSCSPISGHRSVSWYQQTPGQGLQFLFEYFSETQRNKGNFPGRFSGRQFSNSRSEMNVSTLELGDSALYLCASSPKGETQYFGPGTRLLVL.

This clone is a singleton in its sample. The chain couples TRBV5-1 to TRBJ2-3; tentatively, D is TRBD1 (5 bases). The CDR3 totals 16 residues. Germline V lookup: CDR1 SGHRS, CDR2 YFSETQ. V lost 1 base, J lost 6 bases, and 18 bases lay in between. The CDR3 DNA sequence: TGCGCCAGCAGCTTGTGGGGCCTTTTAGGGATCGATACGCAGTATTTT. Translated, it gives CASSLWGLLGIDTQYF.

CDR3 sequence (DNA): TGTGCCACCAGCAGAGAGTTCACAGTGAACACTGAAGCTTTCTTT. Translating it yields CATSREFTVNTEAFF. This chain links TRBV15 with TRBJ1-1; D is unresolved. The CDR3 spans 15 residues. V lost 0 bases, J lost 0 bases, and 8 bases lay in between. Looked up from germline, CDR1 is LNHNV and CDR2 is YYDKDF (reference sequence). Complete variable domain (other parts from reference TRBV15 and TRBJ1-1): DAMVIQNPRYQVTQFGKPVTLSCSQTLNHNVMYWYQQKSSQAPKLLFHYYDKDFNNEADTPDNFQSRRPNTSFCFLDIRSPGLGDTAMYLCATSREFTVNTEAFFGQGTRLTVV.

This chain uses TRBV19 with TRBJ1-1; D is unresolved. The CDR3 is 13 amino acids. From germline, CDR1 is LNHDA and CDR2 SQIVND (reference sequence). The germline V and J ends were trimmed by 1 base and 4 bases, with 7 bases remaining between them. This CDR3 reads CASSIGSGTEAFF. In DNA form, the CDR3 reads TGTGCCAGTAGTATAGGGTCGGGCACTGAAGCTTTCTTT.

Here the CDR3 reads CASSQELQGWGYTF. In nucleotides, the CDR3 is TGCGCCAGCAGCCAAGAACTCCAGGGCTGGGGCTACACCTTC. The chain uses TRBV4-1 and TRBJ1-2, with a tentative D call TRBD1 (5 bases). Germline CDR1 and CDR2: MGHRA and YSYEKL. The CDR3 has 14 amino acids. V lost 0 bases to trimming and J lost 8 bases, with 13 bases between them.

In its sample, this clone was seen once. The chain links TRBV7-2 to TRBJ1-1, with 8 bases that match TRBD1. CDR3 length equals 14 residues. The V gene end was trimmed by 5 bases and the J gene end by 6 bases; junction bases not matched to a gene: 8. The germline CDR1 and CDR2 sequences are SGHTA and FQGNSA. The CDR3 DNA is TGTGCCAGCAGCCCCTACGGACAGGGCGCTGAAGCTTTCTTT. Translation: CASSPYGQGAEAFF.

The chain couples TRBV28 to TRBJ1-4; tentatively, D is TRBD1 (5 bases). Trimming removed 8 bases from V and 0 bases from J, with 13 bases in between. This CDR3 has 15 residues. Germline V lookup: CDR1 MDHEN, CDR2 SYDVKM. CDR3 loop: CASGGEPATNEKLFF. For the CDR3, the DNA is TGTGCCAGCGGGGGGGAACCGGCAACTAATGAAAAACTGTTTTTT.

The chain combines TRBV7-9 with TRBJ1-6; 7 bases are a match to TRBD1. V trimming: 5 bases; J trimming: 0 bases; junction bases outside the gene matches: 4. Per germline, CDR1 SEHNR and CDR2 FQNEAQ (reference sequence). CDR3 length equals 16 residues. The CDR3, as DNA: TGTGCCAGCAGCCCGGGACAGAGCTCCTATAATTCACCCCTCCACTTT. Protein product: CASSPGQSSYNSPLHF.